Listed here is a single T cell receptor beta chain. The data were taken from a study of technical replicates of blood from a few donors. Libraries were prepared by immunoSEQ multiplex PCR; TCRdb keeps only in-frame clonotypes and omits some of them. Among tens of thousands of clones listed, 95% to 98% were seen once. J gave up 0 bases and V 5 bases, and 2 bases lay outside the gene matches. The germline V gene encodes CDR1 SGHAT and CDR2 FQNNGV. The CDR3 length is 15 residues. The TCR was taken from a human donor in good health. The sample consisted of T cells isolated from PBMCs. The genes are TRBV11-2 and TRBJ2-3; 10 nucleotides align to TRBD1. Written as DNA, the CDR3 is TGTGCCAGCAGCCGGGACAGGGGCAGCACAGATACGCAGTATTTT. Translated, it gives CASSRDRGSTDTQYF.